Listed below are T cell receptor beta chains from one sample, sequenced in a study of cytomegalovirus exposure and HLA in healthy donors. Sequencing was performed with immunoSEQ multiplex PCR; in TCRdb, only in-frame clones are kept and a portion is missing. The sample comprises fewer than 200,000 clones, approximately 80% of which are singletons, and less than 2% rests with the top ten. Sequenced: PBMCs. These receptors were obtained from a woman aged 18-29 years in good health and CMV-seronegative. Both conserved end residues are part of each CDR3. A D gene is named only where the DNA matches it firmly. The size entry is marked missing in some rows and otherwise reads once, few, many or a size class.

D	V	size	J	CDR3	DNA
TRBD1	TRBV19	NA	TRBJ2-5	CASNNPRQGAQETQYF	TGTGCCAGTAACAATCCACGACAGGGGGCCCAAGAGACCCAGTACTTC
NA	TRBV7-6	NA	TRBJ2-2	CASSFSGAGELFF	TGTGCCAGCAGCTTTTCCGGTGCTGGGGAGCTGTTTTTT
TRBD2	TRBV11-2	NA	TRBJ2-2	CASSPGGGRNTGELFF	TGTGCCAGCAGCCCAGGCGGGGGGAGGAACACCGGGGAGCTGTTTTTT
TRBD1	TRBV10-1	NA	TRBJ1-1	CASYRPGGERNTEAFF	TGCGCCAGCTACCGACCAGGGGGCGAGAGGAACACTGAAGCTTTCTTT
NA	TRBV27	NA	TRBJ1-1	CASRPTGWVTEAFF	TGTGCCAGCAGACCGACAGGCTGGGTCACTGAAGCTTTCTTT
NA	TRBV6-6	NA	TRBJ1-5	CASSSGNQPQHF	TGTGCCAGCAGTTCAGGGAATCAGCCCCAGCATTTT
NA	TRBV11-3	NA	TRBJ2-1	CASSNGGWNEQFF	TGTGCCAGCAGCAACGGGGGTTGGAATGAGCAGTTCTTC
NA	TRBV5-8	once	TRBJ1-3	CASSLRGSGNTIYF	TGTGCCAGCAGCTTGAGGGGCTCGGGAAACACCATATATTTT
NA	TRBV5-5	NA	TRBJ2-1	CASSLQGGSYNEQFF	TGTGCCAGCAGCTTGCAAGGAGGATCCTACAATGAGCAGTTCTTC
TRBD1	TRBV6-6	NA	TRBJ2-7	CASSTTGAPYEQYF	TGTGCCAGCAGTACCACAGGGGCCCCCTACGAGCAGTACTTC
TRBD1	TRBV2	NA	TRBJ2-7	CASVLTPGQGAEQYF	TGTGCCAGCGTTTTAACCCCGGGACAGGGGGCCGAGCAGTACTTC
NA	TRBV7-9	NA	TRBJ1-2	CSSISNYGYTF	TGTTCCAGCATAAGCAACTATGGCTACACCTTC
NA	TRBV6-5	NA	TRBJ1-3	CASSTVAGNTIYF	TGTGCCAGCAGTACGGTTGCTGGAAACACCATATATTTT
NA	TRBV9	NA	TRBJ2-5	CASSVGGLRGRAQETQYF	TGTGCCAGCAGCGTAGGGGGGTTGAGGGGGAGGGCGCAAGAGACCCAGTACTTC
NA	TRBV9	NA	TRBJ1-2	CASSVAPSANYGYTF	TGTGCCAGCAGCGTAGCTCCCTCCGCTAACTATGGCTACACCTTC
NA	TRBV5-5	NA	TRBJ1-1	CASSWQEYTEAFF	TGTGCCAGCAGCTGGCAGGAATACACTGAAGCTTTCTTT
TRBD2	TRBV6-5	NA	TRBJ2-1	CASRLTSGRSNEQFF	TGTGCCAGCAGACTGACTAGCGGGAGATCGAATGAGCAGTTCTTC
NA	TRBV6-1	NA	TRBJ2-7	CASSEPGLGSYEQYF	TGTGCCAGCAGTGAACCGGGACTGGGGTCCTACGAGCAGTACTTC
NA	TRBV28	few	TRBJ1-5	CASSFLGVSIAQHF	TGTGCCAGCAGTTTTCTGGGAGTCTCAATAGCCCAGCATTTT
NA	TRBV6-5	NA	TRBJ1-2	CASRPGGGPGYTF	TGTGCCAGCAGGCCCGGTGGGGGCCCCGGCTACACCTTC
TRBD2	TRBV29-1	once	TRBJ2-1	CSSSGGSSYNEQFF	TGCAGCTCCTCGGGAGGATCCTCCTACAATGAGCAGTTCTTC
NA	TRBV19	NA	TRBJ2-7	CASSRQASSYEQYF	TGTGCCAGTAGCCGACAGGCCAGCTCCTACGAGCAGTACTTC
TRBD1	TRBV27	NA	TRBJ1-5	CASSQSPTGRGNQPQHF	TGTGCCAGCAGCCAATCCCCGACAGGGAGAGGCAATCAGCCCCAGCATTTT
TRBD2	TRBV19	NA	TRBJ2-2	CASREQAGGHTGELFF	TGTGCCAGTAGAGAACAGGCGGGGGGCCACACCGGGGAGCTGTTTTTT
TRBD1	TRBV19	NA	TRBJ1-4	CATSRTGAEKLFF	TGTGCCACCTCACGGACAGGGGCTGAAAAACTGTTTTTT
TRBD2	TRBV5-1	NA	TRBJ2-7	CASSPLAGETYEQYF	TGCGCCAGCAGCCCCCTAGCGGGAGAAACCTACGAGCAGTACTTC
TRBD1	TRBV6-5	NA	TRBJ1-6	CASSETGVNSPLHF	TGTGCCAGCAGTGAGACAGGGGTTAATTCACCCCTCCACTTT